This TCR beta chain originates from a study of T cell responses to AZD1222 COVID-19 vaccine. Study results and caveats: There were mostly white British donors and more females than males, and clonal diversity was possibly underestimated. Nearly half of the spike-specific TCRs reportedly recognize variant regions that carry no mutations. Dominant at 160-218 and 743-854, vaccine-associated CD4 TCRs also spanned spike.

A note on this clone: Its antigen is unknown.

Clones were read by immunoSEQ multiplex PCR, and TCRdb kept only the in-frame ones, dropping some. This table has around 200,000 clones, approximately 92% appearing once. CDR1 is LNHDA and CDR2 is SQIVND in the germline V gene (reference sequence). Trimming removed 10 bases from V and 2 bases from J, with 15 bases in between. The CDR3 totals 14 residues. Sequenced here: peripheral blood, sampled 28 days after the second dose of the MenACWY control vaccine. The J gene is TRBJ1-3, the V gene TRBV19; D is perhaps TRBD1 (6 bases). The receptor was derived from an adult who received the MenACWY meningococcal vaccine as a control. CDR3 sequence reads: CATAPGTTGNTIYF. CDR3 nucleotides: TGTGCCACCGCCCCTGGGACAACTGGAAACACCATATATTTT.